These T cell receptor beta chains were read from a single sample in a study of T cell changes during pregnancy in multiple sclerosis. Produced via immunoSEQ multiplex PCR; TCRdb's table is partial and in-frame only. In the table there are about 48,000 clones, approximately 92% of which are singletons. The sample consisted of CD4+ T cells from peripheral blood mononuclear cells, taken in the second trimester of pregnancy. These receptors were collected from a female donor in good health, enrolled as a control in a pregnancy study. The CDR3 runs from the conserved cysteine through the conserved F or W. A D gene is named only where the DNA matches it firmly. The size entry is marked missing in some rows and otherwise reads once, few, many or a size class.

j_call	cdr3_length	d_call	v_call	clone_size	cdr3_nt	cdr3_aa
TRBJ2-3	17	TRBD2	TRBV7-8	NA	TGTGCCAGCAGCCGGACTAGCGGGGGCCTTAGCACAGATACGCAGTATTTT	CASSRTSGGLSTDTQYF
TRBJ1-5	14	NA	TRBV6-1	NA	TGTGCCAGCAGTGAAGGGGGGGGCGGTCAGCCCCAGCATTTT	CASSEGGGGQPQHF
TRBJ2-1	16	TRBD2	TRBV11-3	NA	TGTGCCAGCAGCTTAGGGGGACTAGCGGTATACAATGAGCAGTTCTTC	CASSLGGLAVYNEQFF
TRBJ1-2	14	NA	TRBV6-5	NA	TGTGCCAGCAGTTACTCTACGGGAGGCTATGGCTACACCTTC	CASSYSTGGYGYTF
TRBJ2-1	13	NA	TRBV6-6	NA	TGTGCCAGCCTTGAGCTAGTTAGCAATGAGCAGTTCTTC	CASLELVSNEQFF
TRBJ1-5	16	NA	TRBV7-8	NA	TGTGCCAGCAGCTTAGGTGGACTCCCACTTGGTCAGCCCCAGCATTTT	CASSLGGLPLGQPQHF
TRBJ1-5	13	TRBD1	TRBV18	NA	TGTGCCAGCTCACCGGACAGGAATCAGCCCCAGCATTTT	CASSPDRNQPQHF
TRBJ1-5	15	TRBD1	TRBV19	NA	TGTGCCAGTAGTATTGGGACAGGGAGCAATCAGCCCCAGCATTTT	CASSIGTGSNQPQHF
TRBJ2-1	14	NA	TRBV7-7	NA	TGTGCTAGCAGCTTAGCTGTCGGGTGGGATGAGCAGTTCTTC	CASSLAVGWDEQFF
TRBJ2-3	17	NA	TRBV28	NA	TGTGCCAGCAGTTTCTACAGGGGGAGGGACGGCACAGATACGCAGTATTTT	CASSFYRGRDGTDTQYF
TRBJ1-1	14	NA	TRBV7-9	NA	TGTGCCAGCAGCTTAGGAGAGGGGGGGACTGAAGCTTTCTTT	CASSLGEGGTEAFF
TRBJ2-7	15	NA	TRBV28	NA	TGTGCCAGCAGTTTAGTGGGTCAGGGGTTGAACGAGCAGTACTTC	CASSLVGQGLNEQYF
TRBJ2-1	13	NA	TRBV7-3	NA	TGTGCCAGCAGCTTAATGGTGTCTAGCATTCAGTTCTTC	CASSLMVSSIQFF
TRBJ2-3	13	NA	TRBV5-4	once	TGTGCCAGCAGCTTGACCGGAGGAGATACGCAGTATTTT	CASSLTGGDTQYF
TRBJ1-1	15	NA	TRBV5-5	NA	TGTGCCAGCAGCCCACCGAAGGGGATGGGCACTGAAGCTTTCTTT	CASSPPKGMGTEAFF
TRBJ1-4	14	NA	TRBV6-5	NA	TGTGCCAGCAGTTACAGGAGGGGAAATGAAAAACTGTTTTTT	CASSYRRGNEKLFF
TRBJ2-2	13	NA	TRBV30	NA	TGTGCCTGGAAAAAGCAGGGGGGCGGGGAGCTGTTTTTT	CAWKKQGGGELFF